Below, 20 T cell receptor beta chains from the same sample are listed, as sequenced in a study of monozygotic twins with inflammatory bowel disease. With the 5' RACE reads reprocessed, TCRdb shows one record per CDR3 protein and no DNA. The sample table sets out about 420,000 distinct CDR3 sequences. Sequenced material: blood. The receptors stem from a human donor with ulcerative colitis or Crohn's disease, or a healthy co-twin of an affected twin (not recorded which).

V and J are TRBV7-6 and TRBJ1-1. From germline, CDR1 is SGHVS and CDR2 FNYEAQ. This CDR3 spans 14 amino acids. The CDR3 spells CASSLGAVNTEAFF. Full variable domain (rest looked up from reference TRBV7-6 and TRBJ1-1): GAGVSQSPRYKVTKRGQDVALRCDPISGHVSLYWYRQALGQGPEFLTYFNYEAQQDKSGLPNDRFSAERPEGSISTLTIQRTEQRDSAMYRCASSLGAVNTEAFFGQGTRLTVV.

The chain uses TRBV7-2 and TRBJ2-7; TCRdb picks TRBD2, but there is no DNA to check that call. Germline CDR1 SGHTA, CDR2 FQGNSA. The CDR3 has 15 amino acids. The CDR3 reads CASSLASGTYYEQYF.

This sequence joins TRBV29-1 and TRBJ2-3; TCRdb names TRBD1, which stays unverified in the absence of DNA. Germline V gene sequence: CDR1 SQVTM, CDR2 ANQGSEA. This CDR3 spans 13 amino acids. CDR3 amino acids: CSAGGRLQDTQYF.

The chain has TRBV10-2 and TRBJ1-1. The germline gives CDR1 WSHSY, CDR2 SAAADI. There are 13 residues in the CDR3. CDR3 amino acids: CASRVELNTEAFF.

The rearrangement uses TRBV5-1 and TRBJ2-7; TCRdb's D call of TRBD2 is untestable without DNA. The CDR3 consists of 17 residues. Germline CDR1 and CDR2: SGHRS and YFSETQ. This CDR3 is CASSLGVGLPSSYEQYF.

The chain links TRBV28 to TRBJ2-7; the TRBD2 assignment by TCRdb is unverifiable without DNA. Per the germline V gene, CDR1 is MDHEN and CDR2 is SYDVKM. The CDR3 is 14 amino acids. The CDR3 is CASRTGTSVYEQYF.

The rearrangement joins TRBV6-2 or TRBV6-3 to TRBJ2-3; TCRdb gives TRBD1 as the D gene, but with no DNA this cannot be confirmed. Germline assignment: CDR1 MNHEY and CDR2 SVGEGT. This CDR3 spans 15 amino acids. CDR3 loop: CASRGRQGAADTQYF.

This chain joins TRBV29-1 and TRBJ2-1; TCRdb indicates TRBD1, and absent DNA this call remains unverified. This CDR3 is 13 amino acids long. Germline CDR1 and CDR2: SQVTM and ANQGSEA. CDR3: CSVRTGTSNEQFF.

V gene TRBV29-1 combines with J gene TRBJ2-1; TCRdb selects TRBD2, and the lack of DNA leaves this call unchecked. This CDR3 region has 13 residues. Germline assignment: CDR1 SQVTM and CDR2 ANQGSEA. The CDR3 region is CSVRSSGSREQFF.

The chain employs TRBV19 and TRBJ1-5; no DNA is available, so the TRBD1 call from TCRdb remains unchecked. In germline, CDR1 is LNHDA, CDR2 SQIVND (reference sequence). The CDR3 covers 13 residues. This chain's CDR3 is CASSGWTFQPQHF.

The gene calls are TRBV19 and TRBJ2-7; as DNA is missing, the TRBD1 call by TCRdb cannot be tested. The CDR3 totals 12 residues. From germline, CDR1 is LNHDA and CDR2 SQIVND (reference sequence). The CDR3 protein is CASSNRYYEQYF.

The chain has TRBV10-3 and TRBJ2-1. Germline V gene lookup returns CDR1 ENHRY and CDR2 SYGVKD. The CDR3 loop spans 12 amino acids. The CDR3 sequence: CAISHGISEQFF.

V usage is TRBV20-1 and J usage is TRBJ1-6; TCRdb returns TRBD1, unconfirmable since there is no DNA. Germline V lookup: CDR1 DFQATT, CDR2 SNEGSKA (reference sequence). The CDR3 runs to 15 residues. This chain's CDR3 is CSARLGGAVSSPLHF.

The chain combines TRBV19 with TRBJ2-7; TCRdb returns TRBD1, unconfirmable since there is no DNA. CDR3 size: 15 residues. CDR1 LNHDA and CDR2 SQIVND come from the germline V gene (reference sequence). This CDR3 reads CASSIGPARVNEQYF.

V is TRBV19 and J is TRBJ2-7; TCRdb calls TRBD2, which cannot be checked without DNA. Germline values: CDR1 LNHDA, CDR2 SQIVND (reference sequence). The CDR3 sequence is 15 residues long. The CDR3 region is CASRRLAGGTHEQYF.

V and J are TRBV20-1 and TRBJ2-7. The CDR3 runs to 13 residues. The V gene's germline CDR1 is DFQATT and CDR2 SNEGSKA (reference sequence). This CDR3 is CSASQRDSYEQYF.

The V gene is TRBV4-3, the J gene TRBJ1-6; the TRBD1 assignment by TCRdb is unverifiable without DNA. In germline, CDR1 is LGHNA, CDR2 YSLEER. The CDR3 length is 17 residues. The CDR3 region is CASSQDLRTGENSPLHF.

V gene TRBV28 combines with J gene TRBJ1-1; without DNA, the TCRdb call of TRBD1 cannot be checked. This CDR3 is built from 15 residues. Per germline, CDR1 MDHEN and CDR2 SYDVKM. This CDR3 is CASSPRQTGDTEAFF.

The chain employs TRBV12-3 or TRBV12-4 and TRBJ2-5; the D call from TCRdb, TRBD1, cannot be confirmed without DNA. The CDR3 extends over 14 amino acids. The CDR3 is CASSLVSGQETQYF.

V is TRBV13 and J is TRBJ2-7; TCRdb selects TRBD2, and the lack of DNA leaves this call unchecked. This CDR3 contains 16 residues. Germline CDR1 reads PRHDT; CDR2 reads FYEKMQ (reference sequence). The CDR3 sequence: CASSLGPASLGGEQYF.